This section outlines one TCR beta chain sequence together with its context. The target antigen is unknown. The sample originates from a study of cytomegalovirus exposure and HLA in healthy donors. Across the study: It was reported in a later analysis that the same platform had been used for the approximately 110 validation repertoires as for the roughly 670 first-cohort repertoires.

The CDR3 extends over 14 amino acids. V was trimmed by 5 bases and J by 6 bases, leaving 13 bases between them. Germline CDR1 MNHEY, CDR2 SMNVEV (reference sequence). Study-wide points: Among the CMV-associated chains, three were confirmed in vitro as specific for CMV antigens. Some TCR beta chains (approximately 180 of them) were listed as cytomegalovirus-associated.

TCRdb keeps only in-frame clones here, not all; method: immunoSEQ multiplex PCR. This table holds hundreds of thousands of clones, roughly 91% found once. The receptor was isolated from a young woman in good health and CMV-seronegative. The rearrangement joins TRBV27 to TRBJ2-2; D not certain. The sample taken for sequencing was PBMCs. In DNA, the CDR3 is TGTGCCAGCAGTGGAAACCAGGAATCCGGGGAGCTGTTTTTT. Its translation is CASSGNQESGELFF.